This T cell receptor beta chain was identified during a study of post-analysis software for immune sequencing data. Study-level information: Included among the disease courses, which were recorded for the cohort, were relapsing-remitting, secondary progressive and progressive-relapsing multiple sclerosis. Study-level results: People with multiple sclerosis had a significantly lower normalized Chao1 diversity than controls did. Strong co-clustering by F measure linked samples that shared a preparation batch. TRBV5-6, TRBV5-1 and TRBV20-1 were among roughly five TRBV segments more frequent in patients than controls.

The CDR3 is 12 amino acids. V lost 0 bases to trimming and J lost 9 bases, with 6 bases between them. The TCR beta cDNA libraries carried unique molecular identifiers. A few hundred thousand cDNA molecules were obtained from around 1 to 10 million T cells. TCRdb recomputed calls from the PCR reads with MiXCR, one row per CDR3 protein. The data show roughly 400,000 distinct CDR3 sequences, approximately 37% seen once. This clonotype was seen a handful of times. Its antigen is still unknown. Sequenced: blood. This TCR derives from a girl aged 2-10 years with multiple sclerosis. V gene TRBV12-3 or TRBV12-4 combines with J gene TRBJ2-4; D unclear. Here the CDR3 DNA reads TGTGCCAGCAGTTTAGCGTCTGGCATTCAGTACTTC. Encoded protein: CASSLASGIQYF.